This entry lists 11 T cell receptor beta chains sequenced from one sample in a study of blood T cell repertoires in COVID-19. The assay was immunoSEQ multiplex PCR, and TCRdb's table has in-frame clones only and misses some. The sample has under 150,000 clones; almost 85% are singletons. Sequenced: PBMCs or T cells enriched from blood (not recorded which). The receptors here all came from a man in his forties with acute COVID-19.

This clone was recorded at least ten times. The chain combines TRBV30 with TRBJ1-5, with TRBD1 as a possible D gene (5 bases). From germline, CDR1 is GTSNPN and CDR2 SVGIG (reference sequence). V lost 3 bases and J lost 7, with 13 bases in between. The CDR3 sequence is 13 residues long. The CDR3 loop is CAWSVWGEQPQHF. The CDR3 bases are TGTGCCTGGAGCGTATGGGGGGAGCAGCCCCAGCATTTT.

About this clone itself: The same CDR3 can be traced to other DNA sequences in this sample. CDR3: CASSIQDSNQPQHF. The CDR3 DNA is TGTGCCAGTAGTATTCAGGATAGCAATCAGCCCCAGCATTTT. The chain recombines TRBV19 with TRBJ1-5; D is uncertain. The germline V gene encodes CDR1 LNHDA and CDR2 SQIVND (reference sequence). The V end lost 3 bases, the J end lost 0 bases, and 6 bases lay between the germline ends. The CDR3 covers 14 residues.

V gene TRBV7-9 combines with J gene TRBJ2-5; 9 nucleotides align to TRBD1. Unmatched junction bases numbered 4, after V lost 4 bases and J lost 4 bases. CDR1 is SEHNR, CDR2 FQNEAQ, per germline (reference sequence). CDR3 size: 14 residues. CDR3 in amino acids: CASSYTGGRETQYF. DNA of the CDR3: TGTGCCAGCAGCTACACAGGGGGCCGAGAGACCCAGTACTTC.

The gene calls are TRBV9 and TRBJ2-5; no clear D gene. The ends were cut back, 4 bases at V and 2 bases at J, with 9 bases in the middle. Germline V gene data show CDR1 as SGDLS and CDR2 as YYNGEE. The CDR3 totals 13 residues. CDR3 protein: CASSFRVQETQYF. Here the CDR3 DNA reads TGTGCCAGCAGCTTCCGGGTGCAAGAGACCCAGTACTTC.

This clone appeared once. The CDR3 sequence: CASSLASDRAYEQYF. For the CDR3, the DNA is TGTGCCAGCAGCTTGGCATCCGACAGGGCCTACGAGCAGTACTTC. The chain carries TRBV5-6 and TRBJ2-7, with 7 bases that match TRBD1. The V gene end was trimmed by 0 bases and the J gene end by 2 bases; junction bases not matched to a gene: 5. Germline-derived CDR1 and CDR2 are SGHDT and YYEEEE. This CDR3 region has 15 residues.

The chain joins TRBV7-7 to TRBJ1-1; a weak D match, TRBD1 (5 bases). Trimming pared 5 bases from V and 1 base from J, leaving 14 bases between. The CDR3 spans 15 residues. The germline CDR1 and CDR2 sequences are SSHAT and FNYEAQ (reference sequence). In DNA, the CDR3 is TGTGCCAGCAGCCCCCTCGGAGGGGAGAACACTGAAGCTTTCTTT. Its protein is CASSPLGGENTEAFF.

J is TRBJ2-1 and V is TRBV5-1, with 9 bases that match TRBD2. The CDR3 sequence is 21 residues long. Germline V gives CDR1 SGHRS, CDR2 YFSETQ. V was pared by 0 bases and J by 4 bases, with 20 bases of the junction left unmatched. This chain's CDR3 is CASSLARAAIAGVIRYNEQFF. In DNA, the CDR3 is TGCGCCAGCAGCTTGGCCAGGGCGGCAATAGCGGGAGTAATCCGTTACAATGAGCAGTTCTTC.

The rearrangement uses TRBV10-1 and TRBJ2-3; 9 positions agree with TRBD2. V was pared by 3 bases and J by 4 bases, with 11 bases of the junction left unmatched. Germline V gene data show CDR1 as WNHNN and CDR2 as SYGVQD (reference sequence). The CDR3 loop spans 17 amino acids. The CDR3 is CASSDLAGDSLPDTQYF. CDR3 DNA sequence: TGCGCCAGCAGTGACTTAGCGGGGGACTCCCTCCCAGATACGCAGTATTTT.

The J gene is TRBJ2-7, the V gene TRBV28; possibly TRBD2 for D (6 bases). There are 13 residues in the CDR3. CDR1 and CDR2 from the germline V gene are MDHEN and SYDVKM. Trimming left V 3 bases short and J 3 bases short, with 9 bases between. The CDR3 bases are TGTGCCAGCAGTTTTGGCGGGAACTACGAGCAGTACTTC. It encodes CASSFGGNYEQYF.

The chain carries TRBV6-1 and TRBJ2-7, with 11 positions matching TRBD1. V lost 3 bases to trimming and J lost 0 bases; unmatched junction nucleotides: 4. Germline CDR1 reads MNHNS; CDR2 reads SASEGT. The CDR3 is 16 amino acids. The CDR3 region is CASSDSGTGGSYEQYF. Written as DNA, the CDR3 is TGTGCCAGCAGTGATTCCGGGACAGGGGGCTCCTACGAGCAGTACTTC.

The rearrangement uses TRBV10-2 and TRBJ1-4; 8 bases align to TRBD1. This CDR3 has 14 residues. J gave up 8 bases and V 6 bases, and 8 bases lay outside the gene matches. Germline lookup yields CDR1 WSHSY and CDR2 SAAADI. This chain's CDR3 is CASSDGQGPEKLFF. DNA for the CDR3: TGCGCCAGCAGCGATGGACAGGGCCCCGAAAAACTGTTTTTT.